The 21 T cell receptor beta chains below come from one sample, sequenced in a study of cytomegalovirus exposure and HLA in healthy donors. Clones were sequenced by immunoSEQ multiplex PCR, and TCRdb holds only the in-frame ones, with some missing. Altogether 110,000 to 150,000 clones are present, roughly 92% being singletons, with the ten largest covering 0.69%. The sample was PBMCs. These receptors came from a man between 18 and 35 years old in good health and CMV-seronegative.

The CDR3 region is CASSLLSVNTEAFF. The CDR3 bases are TGTGCCAGCAGTTTATTGTCAGTGAACACTGAAGCTTTCTTT. The chain employs TRBV27 and TRBJ1-1, with D unresolved. Trimming left V 1 base short and J 0 bases short, with 6 bases between. This CDR3 spans 14 amino acids. Germline V gene lookup returns CDR1 MNHEY and CDR2 SMNVEV (reference sequence).

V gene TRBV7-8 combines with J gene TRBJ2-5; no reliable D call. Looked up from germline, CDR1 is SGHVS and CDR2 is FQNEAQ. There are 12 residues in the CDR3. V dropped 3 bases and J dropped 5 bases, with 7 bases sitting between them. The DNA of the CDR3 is TGTGCCAGCAGCTTTCGACTTGAGACCCAGTACTTC. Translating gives CASSFRLETQYF. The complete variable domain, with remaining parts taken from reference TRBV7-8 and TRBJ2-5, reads GAGVSQSPRYKVAKRGQDVALRCDPISGHVSLFWYQQALGQGPEFLTYFQNEAQLDKSGLPSDRFFAERPEGSVSTLKIQRTQQEDSAVYLCASSFRLETQYFGPGTRLLVL.

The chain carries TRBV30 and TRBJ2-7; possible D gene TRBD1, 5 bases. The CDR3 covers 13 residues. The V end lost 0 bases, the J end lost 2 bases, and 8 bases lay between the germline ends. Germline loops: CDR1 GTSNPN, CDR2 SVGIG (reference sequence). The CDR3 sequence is CAWSVPGTYEQYF. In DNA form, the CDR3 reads TGTGCCTGGAGTGTACCAGGGACCTACGAGCAGTACTTC.

CDR3 protein: CASTPVGENIQYF. The DNA of the CDR3 is TGTGCCAGCACCCCCGTAGGGGAAAACATTCAGTACTTC. V gene TRBV5-4 combines with J gene TRBJ2-4; possible D gene TRBD1, 5 bases. The CDR3 sequence is 13 residues long. Germline V gives CDR1 SGHNT, CDR2 YYREEE (reference sequence). Trimming pared 6 bases from V and 5 bases from J, leaving 12 bases between.

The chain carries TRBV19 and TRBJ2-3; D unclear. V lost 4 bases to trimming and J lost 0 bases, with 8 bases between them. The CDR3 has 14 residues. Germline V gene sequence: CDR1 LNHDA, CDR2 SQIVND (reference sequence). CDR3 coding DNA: TGTGCCAGTAGTACGGGTACTAGCACAGATACGCAGTATTTT. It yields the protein CASSTGTSTDTQYF.

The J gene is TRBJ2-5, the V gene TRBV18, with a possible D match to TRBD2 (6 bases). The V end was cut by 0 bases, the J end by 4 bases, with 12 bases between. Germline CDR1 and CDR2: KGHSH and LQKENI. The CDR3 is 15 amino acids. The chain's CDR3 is CASSPPSTSGETQYF. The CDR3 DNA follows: TGTGCCAGCTCACCACCGTCGACTAGTGGAGAGACCCAGTACTTC.

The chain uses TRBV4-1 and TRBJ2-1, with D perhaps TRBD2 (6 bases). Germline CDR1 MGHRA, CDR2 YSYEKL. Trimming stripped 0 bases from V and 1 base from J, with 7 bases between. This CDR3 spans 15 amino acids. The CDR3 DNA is TGCGCCAGCAGCCAAGATGGGGGGTCCTACAATGAGCAGTTCTTC. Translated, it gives CASSQDGGSYNEQFF.

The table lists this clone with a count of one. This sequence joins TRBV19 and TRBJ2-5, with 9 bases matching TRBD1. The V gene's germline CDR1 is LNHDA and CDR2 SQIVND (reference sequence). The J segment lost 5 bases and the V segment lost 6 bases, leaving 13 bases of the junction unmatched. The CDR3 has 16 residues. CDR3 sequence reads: CASSSFPGQGGETQYF. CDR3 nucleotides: TGTGCCAGTAGCAGCTTCCCGGGACAGGGTGGGGAGACCCAGTACTTC.

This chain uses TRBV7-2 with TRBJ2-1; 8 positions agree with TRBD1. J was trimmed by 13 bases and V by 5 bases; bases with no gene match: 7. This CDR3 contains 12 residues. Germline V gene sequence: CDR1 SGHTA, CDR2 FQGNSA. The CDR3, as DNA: TGTGCCAGCAGCCCGTGGACAGGGACCCAGTTCTTC. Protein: CASSPWTGTQFF.

CDR3 nucleotide sequence: TGTGCCTGGAGTGAGGAGGGGCAGAACACTGAAGCTTTCTTT. Its translation: CAWSEEGQNTEAFF. The V call is TRBV30, the J call TRBJ1-1, with D possibly being TRBD1 (5 bases). V shed 1 base and J shed 1 base, with 10 bases lying between them. CDR3 length: 14 amino acids. Germline loops: CDR1 GTSNPN, CDR2 SVGIG (reference sequence).

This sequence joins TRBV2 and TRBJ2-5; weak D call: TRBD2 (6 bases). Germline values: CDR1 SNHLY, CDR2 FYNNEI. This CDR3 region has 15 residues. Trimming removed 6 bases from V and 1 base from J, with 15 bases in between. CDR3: CASRNLLATQETQYF. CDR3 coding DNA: TGTGCCAGCAGAAACCTCCTAGCGACCCAAGAGACCCAGTACTTC. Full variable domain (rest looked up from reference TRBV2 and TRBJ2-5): EPEVTQTPSHQVTQMGQEVILRCVPISNHLYFYWYRQILGQKVEFLVSFYNNEISEKSEIFDDQFSVERPDGSNFTLKIRSTKLEDSAMYFCASRNLLATQETQYFGPGTRLLVL.

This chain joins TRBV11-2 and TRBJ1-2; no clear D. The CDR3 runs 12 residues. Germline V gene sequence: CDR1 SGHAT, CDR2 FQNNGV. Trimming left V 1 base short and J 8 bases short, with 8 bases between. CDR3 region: CASSLGPRGYTF. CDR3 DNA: TGTGCCAGCAGCTTAGGACCGAGGGGCTACACCTTC. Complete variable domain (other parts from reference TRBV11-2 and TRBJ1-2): EAGVAQSPRYKIIEKRQSVAFWCNPISGHATLYWYQQILGQGPKLLIQFQNNGVVDDSQLPKDRFSAERLKGVDSTLKIQPAKLEDSAVYLCASSLGPRGYTFGSGTRLTVV.

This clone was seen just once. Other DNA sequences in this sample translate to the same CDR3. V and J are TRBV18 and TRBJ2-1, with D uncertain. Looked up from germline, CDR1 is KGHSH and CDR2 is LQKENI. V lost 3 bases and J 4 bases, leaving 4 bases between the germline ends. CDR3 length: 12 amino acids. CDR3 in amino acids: CASSPRYNEQFF. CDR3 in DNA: TGTGCCAGCTCACCGAGATACAATGAGCAGTTCTTC. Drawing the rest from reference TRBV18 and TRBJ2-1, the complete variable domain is NAGVMQNPRHLVRRRGQEARLRCSPMKGHSHVYWYRQLPEEGLKFMVYLQKENIIDESGMPKERFSAEFPKEGPSILRIQQVVRGDSAAYFCASSPRYNEQFFGPGTRLTVL.

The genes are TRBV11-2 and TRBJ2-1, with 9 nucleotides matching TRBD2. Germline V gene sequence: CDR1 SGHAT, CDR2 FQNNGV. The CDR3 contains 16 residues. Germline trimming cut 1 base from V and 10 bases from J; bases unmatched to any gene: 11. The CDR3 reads CASSLGLGLAPGEQFF. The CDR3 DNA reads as TGTGCCAGCAGCTTAGGTTTGGGACTAGCCCCTGGCGAGCAGTTCTTC.

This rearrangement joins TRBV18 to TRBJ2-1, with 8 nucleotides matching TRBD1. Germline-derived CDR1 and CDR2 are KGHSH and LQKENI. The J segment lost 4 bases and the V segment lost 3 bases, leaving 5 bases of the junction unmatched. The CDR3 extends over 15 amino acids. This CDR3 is CASSPGQAVYNEQFF. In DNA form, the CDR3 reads TGTGCCAGCTCACCGGGACAGGCTGTATACAATGAGCAGTTCTTC.

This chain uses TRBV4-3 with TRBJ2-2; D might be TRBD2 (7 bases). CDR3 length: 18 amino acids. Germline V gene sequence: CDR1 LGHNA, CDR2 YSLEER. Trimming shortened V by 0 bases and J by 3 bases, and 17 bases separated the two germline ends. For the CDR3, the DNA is TGCGCCAGCAGCCAAGACGCTAGGGGGAGGGCCCACACCGGGGAGCTGTTTTTT. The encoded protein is CASSQDARGRAHTGELFF.

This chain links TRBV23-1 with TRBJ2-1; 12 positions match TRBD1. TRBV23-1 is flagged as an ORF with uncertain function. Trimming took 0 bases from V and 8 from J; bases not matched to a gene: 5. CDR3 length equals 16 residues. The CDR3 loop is CASSQSGGTGGDEQFF. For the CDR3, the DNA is TGCGCCAGCAGTCAATCGGGTGGGACAGGGGGCGATGAGCAGTTCTTC.

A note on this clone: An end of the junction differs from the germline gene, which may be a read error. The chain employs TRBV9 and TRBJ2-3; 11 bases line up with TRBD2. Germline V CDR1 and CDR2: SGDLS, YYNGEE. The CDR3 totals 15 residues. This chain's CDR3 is CASRPGLAVTNTQYF. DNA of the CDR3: TGTGCCAGCAGACCGGGACTAGCGGTCACAAATACGCAGTATTTT.

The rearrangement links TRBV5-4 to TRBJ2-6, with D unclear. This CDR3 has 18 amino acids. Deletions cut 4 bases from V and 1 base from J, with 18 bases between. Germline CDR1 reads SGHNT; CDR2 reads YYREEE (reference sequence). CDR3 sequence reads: CASSPRFALRSGANVLTF. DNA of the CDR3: TGTGCCAGCAGCCCCCGTTTCGCTCTACGTTCTGGGGCCAACGTCCTGACTTTC.

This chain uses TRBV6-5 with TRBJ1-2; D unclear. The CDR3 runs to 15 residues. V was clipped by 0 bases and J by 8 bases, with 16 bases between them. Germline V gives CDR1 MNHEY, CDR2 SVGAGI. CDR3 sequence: CASSYSLGFGGGYTF. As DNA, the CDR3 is TGTGCCAGCAGTTACTCTTTGGGTTTTGGAGGGGGCTACACCTTC.

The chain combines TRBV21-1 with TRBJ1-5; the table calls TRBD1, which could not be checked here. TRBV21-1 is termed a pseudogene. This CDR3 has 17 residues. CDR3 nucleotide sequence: TGTGCCAGCAGCAAAGTCAGGGAACCCTATAGCAATCAGCCCCAGCATTTT. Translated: CASSKVREPYSNQPQHF.